The next 14 T cell receptor beta chains were all read from a single sample in a study of cytomegalovirus exposure and HLA in healthy donors. The PCR had 60 Vbeta and 13 Jbeta primers. Method: immunoSEQ multiplex PCR; TCRdb's copy keeps in-frame clones and lacks some. The sample carries approximately 110,000 clones, 60% to 85% recorded once. Sequencing used PBMCs. The source is a male donor in good health and CMV-seronegative.

The gene calls are TRBV5-1 and TRBJ2-2, with TRBD2 as a possible D gene (6 bases). The V end lost 4 bases, the J end lost 0 bases, and 13 bases lay between the germline ends. CDR1 and CDR2 (germline): SGHRS, YFSETQ. The CDR3 loop spans 16 amino acids. The CDR3 DNA follows: TGCGCCAGCAGCCCGGGGACTTTCGCGAACACCGGGGAGCTGTTTTTT. Its translation: CASSPGTFANTGELFF.

This clone occurred once. The CDR3 protein is CASSLLGTTNTEAFF. As DNA, the CDR3 is TGCGCCAGCAGCTTGTTGGGGACAACGAACACTGAAGCTTTCTTT. The V call is TRBV5-1, the J call TRBJ1-1; the D gene is possibly TRBD1 (6 bases). This CDR3 contains 15 residues. The V gene's germline CDR1 is SGHRS and CDR2 YFSETQ. V was shortened by 1 base and J by 1 base, with 11 bases between the two germline ends.

The rearrangement uses TRBV7-6 and TRBJ1-1; unclear D gene. This CDR3 is built from 15 residues. V lost 0 bases to trimming and J lost 1 base, with 9 bases between them. Per the germline V gene, CDR1 is SGHVS and CDR2 is FNYEAQ. The CDR3 spells CASSLAGGRNTEAFF. The CDR3 coding sequence is TGTGCCAGCAGCTTAGCAGGAGGTCGGAACACTGAAGCTTTCTTT.

V gene TRBV9 combines with J gene TRBJ2-3, with 9 bases lining up with TRBD2. CDR3 length: 15 residues. Germline-derived CDR1 and CDR2 are SGDLS and YYNGEE. Trimming at V came to 5 bases and at J to 0 bases, leaving 4 bases not matched to a gene. The CDR3 spells CASSITSGSTDTQYF. The CDR3 coding sequence is TGTGCCAGCAGTATAACTAGCGGGAGCACAGATACGCAGTATTTT.

This sequence joins TRBV4-1 and TRBJ2-1; 9 bases align to TRBD2. CDR1 and CDR2 from the germline V gene are MGHRA and YSYEKL. The ends lost 3 bases at V and 5 bases at J; junction bases unmatched: 8. The CDR3 runs to 16 residues. The CDR3 sequence: CASSHPSGKGNNEQFF. The CDR3 nucleotides are TGCGCCAGCAGCCACCCTAGCGGGAAAGGAAACAATGAGCAGTTCTTC.

This clone was seen only a few times. The CDR3 reads CASSLSSRGTEAFF. The CDR3 DNA follows: TGTGCCAGCAGCCTAAGCAGCCGGGGTACTGAAGCTTTCTTT. V usage is TRBV7-9 and J usage is TRBJ1-1; no firm D call. Germline CDR1 reads SEHNR; CDR2 reads FQNEAQ (reference sequence). The CDR3 extends over 14 amino acids. Trimming shortened V by 5 bases and J by 5 bases, and 15 bases separated the two germline ends.

The chain recombines TRBV14 with TRBJ2-5; no clear D. TRBJ2-7 matches the DNA end more closely, so the J call is doubtful. Per the germline V gene, CDR1 is SGHDN and CDR2 is FVKESK. CDR3 length equals 15 residues. The DNA of the CDR3 is TGTGCCAGCAGCCAAGAAGCAGGTTACTCCTACGAGCAGTACTTC. Its protein is CASSQEAGYSYEQYF.

The chain joins TRBV27 to TRBJ1-1; the match to TRBD1 covers 7 bases. Trimming cost V 1 base and J 3 bases; bases outside gene matches: 8. The CDR3 covers 16 residues. Germline CDR1 is MNHEY and CDR2 is SMNVEV (reference sequence). The CDR3 DNA reads as TGTGCCAGCAGTTTATTATCGACAGGGCTCGACACTGAAGCTTTCTTT. This sequence encodes CASSLLSTGLDTEAFF.

In its sample, this clone was seen a few times. This chain links TRBV11-3 with TRBJ2-3, with 7 nucleotides matching TRBD2. The CDR3 contains 15 residues. Germline CDR1 and CDR2: SGHNT and YENEEA. The V gene end was trimmed by 4 bases and the J gene end by 3 bases; junction bases not matched to a gene: 7. In DNA, the CDR3 is TGTGCCAGCAGCTCCCAGCGGGAAGCGACAGATACGCAGTATTTT. Translating it yields CASSSQREATDTQYF.

The chain uses TRBV4-1 and TRBJ2-3; possible D gene TRBD2, 5 bases. Trimming removed 0 bases at V and 5 bases at J, with 12 bases between. CDR1 and CDR2 (germline): MGHRA, YSYEKL. This CDR3 has 15 residues. This CDR3 reads CASSQEASRGDTQYF. CDR3 nucleotide sequence: TGCGCCAGCAGCCAAGAGGCTAGCCGGGGAGATACGCAGTATTTT.

V and J are TRBV6-6 and TRBJ1-2; D unclear. The V gene's germline CDR1 is MNHNY and CDR2 SVGAGI (reference sequence). The ends were cut back, 0 bases at V and 4 bases at J, with 9 bases in the middle. The CDR3 is 14 residues long. The CDR3 sequence: CASSYSKGVYGYTF. The DNA for the CDR3 is TGTGCCAGCAGTTACTCGAAGGGAGTCTATGGCTACACCTTC.

The chain joins TRBV7-9 to TRBJ2-7, with a possible D match to TRBD2 (6 bases). This CDR3 spans 18 amino acids. Germline CDR1 reads SEHNR; CDR2 reads FQNEAQ (reference sequence). The ends were cut back, 3 bases at V and 3 bases at J, with 24 bases in the middle. This CDR3 is CASSLFSTVAGPFYEQYF. CDR3 coding DNA: TGTGCCAGCAGCTTGTTCTCGACGGTGGCGGGACCCTTCTACGAGCAGTACTTC.

The V call is TRBV10-2, the J call TRBJ1-4; TRBD1 aligns across 11 bases. The trim removed 2 bases at V and 7 bases at J, leaving 3 bases unmatched. This CDR3 region has 15 residues. Germline V gene lookup returns CDR1 WSHSY and CDR2 SAAADI. CDR3 in DNA: TGCGCCAGCAGTGAGCCCGGGACAGGGGGTGAAAAACTGTTTTTT. It specifies CASSEPGTGGEKLFF.

The chain couples TRBV11-2 to TRBJ2-2; D is possibly TRBD2 (5 bases). The germline V gene encodes CDR1 SGHAT and CDR2 FQNNGV. The CDR3 loop spans 14 amino acids. V lost 5 bases to trimming and J lost 6 bases, with 13 bases between them. The CDR3 spells CASSPGVLAGELFF. For the CDR3, the DNA is TGTGCCAGCAGCCCCGGGGTCTTAGCCGGGGAGCTGTTTTTT.